The T cell receptor beta chain described here comes from a study of cytomegalovirus exposure and HLA in healthy donors. In the PCR, 60 Vbeta and 13 Jbeta primers were used. TCRdb keeps only in-frame clones here, not all; method: immunoSEQ multiplex PCR. The sample records roughly 150,000 clones, 60% to 85% being singletons. A remark on this clone: The antigen is not known.

Germline CDR1 is GTSNPN and CDR2 is SVGIG (reference sequence). There are 15 residues in the CDR3. With V trimmed by 2 bases and J by 7 bases, 5 bases remained unmatched. The study, taken as a whole, reports: In a later analysis, most CMV-associated TCR beta chains appeared HLA-restricted. When presence/absence was analysed, sequencing depth was taken to be roughly uniform across donors. Cytomegalovirus association was listed for 150 to 200 TCR beta chains. Common viral pathogens seemed to be connected with several of the most significant clusters, according to a later analysis.

The TCR originated in a man aged 35-49 years in good health and CMV-seropositive. The gene calls are TRBV30 and TRBJ2-1; 13 bases match TRBD2. Sequenced: PBMCs. For the CDR3, the DNA is TGTGCCTGGAGTCGACTAGCGGGAGGACAGAATGAGCAGTTCTTC. This encodes CAWSRLAGGQNEQFF.